This TCR beta chain was observed in a study of CD8 T cells in Susac syndrome (dated by TCRdb to the late 2010s). In terms of the full investigation: Of the Susac syndrome patients who were sequenced, about six had clinically active disease and 8 or 9 were in clinical remission. At the time of blood withdrawal, Susac syndrome patients were either therapy-naive, taking corticosteroids (with some also receiving IVIg), or on IVIg alone. Whether CD8+ T cell activation and differentiation in Susac syndrome was antigen driven was tested using repertoire sequencing. CD8+ T cell repertoire clonality was compared between around eleven healthy donors, approximately 14 Susac syndrome patients and around 15 multiple sclerosis patients.

Concerning this clonotype: Its antigen has not been determined. Per-nucleotide qualities are absent, and no much larger clonotype sits a single base away.

The paper as a whole reports these results and caveats: Sixteen Susac-specific public clones were identified in the total CD8+ repertoire, and several Susac-specific public clones were identified in the CD8+ TEMRA repertoire. The TCR sequencing and HLA analysis was acknowledged to have included a relatively small number of individuals. CD8+ repertoires in Susac syndrome showed clonal expansion, which was highest in CD8+ TEMRA cells and was greater in clinically active patients than in remitting patients.

RNA was extracted using the RNeasy kit, and roughly 0.5 to 1 ug of the RNA was reverse transcribed with random hexamers. The immunoSEQ multiplex PCR assay, covering 54 Vbeta and 13 Jbeta segments, was used to amplify TCR beta CDR3 regions. Bias from PCR amplification was corrected by using a synthetic template baseline for primer optimization and for computational correction. The study's processing was this. Reads were assigned to V, D and J genes according to IMGT and analyzed in immunoSEQ Analyzer, with only productive sequences retained. To calculate clonality, Shannon entropy was normalized by log2 of the number of productive unique sequences and then subtracted from one. For each patient and control, public and private clones were evaluated among the 100 most prevalent clones. Clones were defined as Susac-specific when absent from the healthy and MS cohorts, from roughly 1,100 published viral clones and from other ImmuneACCESS disease sequences. The public sequencing data were trimmed at Q25 with fastp and processed into clonotypes with MiXCR by TCRdb, which kept only in-frame beta chains. For every CDR3 protein sequence, its rows merge into one entry that carries the most common genes and DNA. For this entry, the V and J calls and clone size follow TCRdb and not the study's own pipeline. Here the sample has roughly 76,000 distinct CDR3 sequences; about 94% occur a single time. 0.35% to 0.55% of the sample is in the top ten clones.

Peripheral blood CD8+ and CD4+ T cells from healthy donors, Susac syndrome patients and multiple sclerosis patients were profiled using high-throughput TCR beta sequencing. Susac syndrome patients met recently defined diagnostic criteria for definite or probable disease. CD8+ TEMRA cells were enriched by FACS, while bulk CD8+ and CD4+ T cells were purified by magnetic negative isolation. Blood was collected in EDTA tubes and processed within 24 hours, with PBMCs isolated through density gradient centrifugation. PBMCs intended for TCR sequencing were cryopreserved in liquid nitrogen and were subsequently thawed in a 37 degrees C water bath. The sorted or isolated CD4+, CD8+ and CD8+ TEMRA cells had a purity of 90% or higher. The CDR3 has 14 amino acids, counting the end cysteine and phenylalanine. The CDR3 DNA has 42 bases and is translated from base 1. V is trimmed back by 6 bases and J by 3 bases, and the junction contains 8 bases that no gene match accounts for. The CDR1 and CDR2 encoded by the germline V gene (reference sequence) are DFQATT and SNEGSKA.

The sample taken for sequencing was CD8+ T cells from PBMCs. The chain joins TRBV20-1 to TRBJ2-4, with 7 bases aligning to TRBD1. This clonotype was sampled from a human donor with Susac syndrome. The CDR3 protein sequence reads: CSAPATGRKNIQYF. In nucleotide form, the sequence is TGCAGTGCCCCGGCGACAGGGCGCAAAAACATTCAGTACTTC.